These 21 T cell receptor beta chains originate from one sample sequenced in a study of lymphopenia after photon versus proton radiotherapy. Measured with immunoSEQ multiplex PCR; TCRdb has only the in-frame clones, and not every one. The sample shows more than 70,000 clones, about four fifths of them seen only once. The input for sequencing was peripheral blood, taken from a patient treated with proton-based radiotherapy. Source of these receptors: a man aged 55 to 69 with pancreatic cancer.

This clone occurred a few times. This rearrangement joins TRBV11-1 to TRBJ2-1; D is undetermined. The ends were cut back, 7 bases at V and 5 bases at J, with 9 bases in the middle. The CDR3 runs to 12 residues. The germline gives CDR1 SGHAT, CDR2 FQDESV (reference sequence). The CDR3 region is CASTHNDNEQFF. In DNA form, the CDR3 reads TGTGCCAGCACCCACAACGACAATGAGCAGTTCTTC.

J is TRBJ2-1 and V is TRBV18, with D uncertain. The germline V gene has CDR1 KGHSH and CDR2 LQKENI. V gave up 2 bases and J gave up 9 bases, with 8 bases separating them. This CDR3 region has 12 residues. The CDR3 bases are TGTGCCAGCTCACCATTATCGGGTGAGCAGTTCTTC. It yields the protein CASSPLSGEQFF.

In its sample, this clone was seen once. The chain is built from TRBV10-2 and TRBJ2-1, with TRBD2 as a possible D gene (5 bases). Trimming left V 7 bases short and J 12 bases short, with 22 bases between. From germline, CDR1 is WSHSY and CDR2 SAAADI. The CDR3 covers 14 residues. CDR3: CASTGQRDNYGQFF. CDR3 DNA sequence: TGCGCCAGCACTGGGCAGAGGGATAACTATGGGCAGTTCTTC.

This clone was found once. The gene calls are TRBV19 and TRBJ1-1, with D maybe TRBD1 (6 bases). CDR1 and CDR2 (germline): LNHDA, SQIVND (reference sequence). There are 14 residues in the CDR3. V was clipped by 7 bases and J by 2 bases, with 14 bases between them. The CDR3 loop is CASNTPGHNTEAFF. CDR3 nucleotide sequence: TGTGCCAGTAATACTCCGGGACACAACACTGAAGCTTTCTTT. The entire variable domain, with the rest obtained from reference TRBV19 and TRBJ1-1, is as follows: DGGITQSPKYLFRKEGQNVTLSCEQNLNHDAMYWYRQDPGQGLRLIYYSQIVNDFQKGDIAEGYSVSREKKESFPLTVTSAQKNPTAFYLCASNTPGHNTEAFFGQGTRLTVV.

The chain links TRBV21-1 to TRBJ2-7; the D segment call TRBD1 is taken from the table without a DNA check. TRBV21-1 is an annotated pseudogene. This CDR3 has 19 residues. In nucleotides, the CDR3 is TGTGCCAGCAGCAAAGTAGGTGGTGGACGTCAGGGCTGTATGGGCGAGCAGTACTTC. This encodes CASSKVGGGRQGCMGEQYF.

This chain joins TRBV19 and TRBJ2-3; 7 nucleotides line up with TRBD1. The CDR3 has 16 amino acids. Looked up from germline, CDR1 is LNHDA and CDR2 is SQIVND (reference sequence). Losses at the gene ends were 4 bases for V and 2 bases for J; bases not matched to a gene: 9. As DNA, the CDR3 is TGTGCCAGTAGTAGAGGGGGCCCAGGGAACACAGATACGCAGTATTTT. Its translation: CASSRGGPGNTDTQYF. Based on the CDR3 plus reference TRBV19 and TRBJ2-3, the full variable domain is DGGITQSPKYLFRKEGQNVTLSCEQNLNHDAMYWYRQDPGQGLRLIYYSQIVNDFQKGDIAEGYSVSREKKESFPLTVTSAQKNPTAFYLCASSRGGPGNTDTQYFGPGTRLTVL.

This clone has just one count. The genes are TRBV11-2 and TRBJ2-2; the D is unclear. Germline V gene data show CDR1 as SGHAT and CDR2 as FQNNGV. V was cut by 5 bases and J by 4 bases, with 14 bases left in between. The CDR3 covers 15 residues. The CDR3 nucleotides read TGTGCCAGCAGCCAGCCTCTGATGGGCACCGGGGAGCTGTTTTTT. Its translation: CASSQPLMGTGELFF.

This clone was seen a single time. This chain links TRBV9 with TRBJ1-1; tentatively, D is TRBD1 (5 bases). In germline, CDR1 is SGDLS, CDR2 YYNGEE. The CDR3 spans 13 residues. V was cut by 6 bases and J by 7 bases, with 16 bases left in between. The CDR3 protein is CASISHPGGEAFF. Written as DNA, the CDR3 is TGTGCCAGCATCTCTCACCCGGGGGGTGAAGCTTTCTTT. The variable domain in full, completed from reference TRBV9 and TRBJ1-1, reads DSGVTQTPKHLITATGQRVTLRCSPRSGDLSVYWYQQSLDQGLQFLIQYYNGEERAKGNILERFSAQQFPDLHSELNLSSLELGDSALYFCASISHPGGEAFFGQGTRLTVV.

The genes are TRBV18 and TRBJ2-7; D remains unclear. The germline V gene has CDR1 KGHSH and CDR2 LQKENI. The ends were cut back, 2 bases at V and 2 bases at J, with 10 bases in the middle. CDR3 size: 14 residues. CDR3 DNA sequence: TGTGCCAGCTCACCAGATTTGGGGACCTACGAGCAGTACTTC. Translated: CASSPDLGTYEQYF. The full variable domain, with the rest looked up from reference TRBV18 and TRBJ2-7, is NAGVMQNPRHLVRRRGQEARLRCSPMKGHSHVYWYRQLPEEGLKFMVYLQKENIIDESGMPKERFSAEFPKEGPSILRIQQVVRGDSAAYFCASSPDLGTYEQYFGPGTRLTVT.

The chain links TRBV5-5 to TRBJ1-2; D is ambiguous. Germline CDR1 reads SGHKS; CDR2 reads YYEKEE (reference sequence). The CDR3 contains 13 residues. V was trimmed by 4 bases and J by 0 bases, leaving 7 bases between them. The CDR3 sequence is CASSPGTNYGYTF. The CDR3 DNA follows: TGTGCCAGCAGCCCGGGGACTAACTATGGCTACACCTTC.

The V call is TRBV4-2, the J call TRBJ2-1, with 10 bases fitting TRBD2. The CDR3 totals 17 residues. Unmatched junction bases numbered 9, after V lost 4 bases and J lost 3 bases. Germline V gene sequence: CDR1 LGHNA, CDR2 YNFKEQ. The CDR3 protein is CASSPEGASGSYNEQFF. The CDR3 DNA is TGTGCCAGCAGCCCGGAAGGGGCTAGCGGGAGCTACAATGAGCAGTTCTTC.

In this sample, this clone turned up a few times. The chain is built from TRBV7-9 and TRBJ1-1; TRBD1 might be the D (6 bases). This CDR3 spans 14 amino acids. V was clipped by 1 base and J by 5 bases, with 11 bases between them. Germline-derived CDR1 and CDR2 are SEHNR and FQNEAQ (reference sequence). Here the CDR3 reads CASSLGGQLTEAFF. CDR3 nucleotide sequence: TGTGCCAGCAGCTTAGGTGGACAGTTAACTGAAGCTTTCTTT.

The V gene is TRBV18, the J gene TRBJ1-1; tentative D call: TRBD1 (5 bases). V gave up 1 base and J gave up 6 bases, with 12 bases separating them. Germline V gives CDR1 KGHSH, CDR2 LQKENI. The CDR3 is 14 residues long. The CDR3 DNA reads as TGTGCCAGCTCACCACTCTCCAGGGCGGCTGAAGCTTTCTTT. This translates into CASSPLSRAAEAFF.

The J gene is TRBJ1-5, the V gene TRBV7-3; TRBD1 agrees at 7 bases. Germline V gives CDR1 SGHTA, CDR2 FQGTGA. The V and J ends lost 4 bases and 0 bases, in that order; junction bases with no gene match: 12. The CDR3 length is 18 residues. The chain's CDR3 is CASSSGGDSRYSNQPQHF. CDR3 nucleotide sequence: TGTGCCAGCAGCTCAGGCGGGGACAGCAGATATAGCAATCAGCCCCAGCATTTT.

This chain links TRBV6-5 with TRBJ1-1, with 9 bases identical to TRBD1. In germline, CDR1 is MNHEY, CDR2 SVGAGI. This CDR3 has 14 residues. V shed 4 bases and J 10 bases; nucleotides not matched to a gene: 10. CDR3: CASSSRTGAGGAFF. Here the CDR3 DNA reads TGTGCCAGCAGTTCAAGGACAGGGGCAGGAGGAGCTTTCTTT.

This clone was detected once. V and J are TRBV5-8 and TRBJ2-5; possible D gene TRBD2, 8 bases. Trimming cost V 5 bases and J 5 bases, with 28 bases left between them. The CDR3 covers 18 residues. Germline CDR1 is SGHTS and CDR2 is YDEGEE. CDR3 in amino acids: CASRKGASGSAAGETQYF. CDR3 DNA: TGTGCCAGCAGAAAGGGGGCTAGCGGGTCGGCCGCGGGGGAGACCCAGTACTTC.

This clone was counted only a few times. The sample contains more than one DNA sequence encoding this CDR3. The chain links TRBV11-3 to TRBJ1-3; 9 nucleotides match TRBD1. The ends lost 5 bases at V and 2 bases at J; junction bases unmatched: 4. CDR1 is SGHNT, CDR2 YENEEA, per germline. This CDR3 comprises 15 residues. Written as DNA, the CDR3 is TGTGCCAGCAGCCCGGGACAGGGACCTGGAAACACCATATATTTT. It is translated as CASSPGQGPGNTIYF.

This chain links TRBV9 with TRBJ2-5; 11 nucleotides line up with TRBD2. V shed 4 bases and J 2 bases; nucleotides not matched to a gene: 7. Germline V gene sequence: CDR1 SGDLS, CDR2 YYNGEE. CDR3 length equals 16 residues. The CDR3: CASSSLAGGLQETQYF. CDR3 DNA sequence: TGTGCCAGCAGCTCGCTAGCGGGAGGTTTACAAGAGACCCAGTACTTC.

The chain joins TRBV6-5 to TRBJ1-2; 7 bases fit TRBD1. Germline trimming cut 6 bases from V and 8 bases from J; bases unmatched to any gene: 6. Germline lookup yields CDR1 MNHEY and CDR2 SVGAGI. The CDR3 sequence is 12 residues long. The CDR3 DNA sequence: TGTGCCAGCAGGGACAGGACAGCCGGCTACACCTTC. Amino acids: CASRDRTAGYTF.

This clone appeared a few times. The chain employs TRBV6-1 and TRBJ1-2; a possible D gene is TRBD1 (5 bases). The CDR3 spans 13 residues. Germline V gene data show CDR1 as MNHNS and CDR2 as SASEGT. Trimming took 6 bases from V and 4 from J, leaving 12 bases between them. In DNA, the CDR3 is TGTGCCAGCAGGAAACGACAGAGCTATGGCTACACCTTC. It specifies CASRKRQSYGYTF.

CDR3 nucleotides: TGTGCCAGCCGGGGGGACTCCTACGAGCAGTACTTC. It yields the protein CASRGDSYEQYF. The rearrangement links TRBV6-1 to TRBJ2-7; 7 positions match TRBD2. The germline V gene encodes CDR1 MNHNS and CDR2 SASEGT. The CDR3 extends over 12 amino acids. The J segment lost 0 bases and the V segment lost 8 bases, leaving 1 base of the junction unmatched.